The 6 T cell receptor beta chains presented below share a single source sample, sequenced in a study of cytomegalovirus exposure and HLA in healthy donors. With 60 Vbeta and 13 Jbeta primers, the PCR was carried out. The method was immunoSEQ multiplex PCR; TCRdb's version includes in-frame clones alone and lacks a portion of them. The sample comprises under 110,000 clones, approximately 80% of which are singletons, and 1.5% to 2% rests with the top ten. The sequenced sample consisted of PBMCs. The receptor source for this set is a man aged 50 to 60 in good health and CMV-seronegative.

The V and J genes are TRBV7-2 and TRBJ2-5; the D is unclear. In germline, CDR1 is SGHTA, CDR2 FQGNSA. CDR3 length equals 15 residues. V shed 2 bases and J shed 1 base, with 11 bases lying between them. The CDR3: CASSLNAVAQETQYF. The CDR3 nucleotides are TGTGCCAGCAGCTTAAATGCGGTGGCCCAAGAGACCCAGTACTTC. The whole variable domain, filled in from reference TRBV7-2 and TRBJ2-5, reads GAGVSQSPSNKVTEKGKDVELRCDPISGHTALYWYRQSLGQGLEFLIYFQGNSAPDKSGLPSDRFSAERTGGSVSTLTIQRTQQEDSAVYLCASSLNAVAQETQYFGPGTRLLVL.

The V call is TRBV4-2, the J call TRBJ2-1, with D possibly matching TRBD1 (6 bases). This CDR3 has 15 residues. V lost 4 bases and J 7 bases, leaving 17 bases between the germline ends. Germline values: CDR1 LGHNA, CDR2 YNFKEQ. The CDR3 loop is CASSPGEGVINEQFF. Here the CDR3 DNA reads TGTGCCAGCAGCCCTGGAGAGGGGGTAATAAATGAGCAGTTCTTC.

The V call is TRBV7-2, the J call TRBJ2-5; TRBD2 is a possible D gene (5 bases). V was trimmed by 3 bases and J by 5 bases, leaving 13 bases between them. CDR1 is SGHTA and CDR2 is FQGNSA in the germline V gene. The length of the CDR3 is 14 residues. In DNA, the CDR3 is TGTGCCAGCAGCTTGGACGGGCGGAGGGAGACCCAGTACTTC. The encoded protein is CASSLDGRRETQYF.

The chain employs TRBV7-3 and TRBJ2-3; D might be TRBD2 (7 bases). The CDR3 consists of 15 residues. CDR1 is SGHTA and CDR2 is FQGTGA in the germline V gene. V gave up 2 bases and J gave up 6 bases, with 15 bases separating them. CDR3 in amino acids: CASSLRGGAGDTQYF. CDR3 DNA: TGTGCCAGCAGCTTACGTGGGGGGGCCGGGGATACGCAGTATTTT.

The CDR3: CASSYRQGSTEAFF. The CDR3 DNA reads as TGTGCCAGCAGCTATCGACAGGGATCCACTGAAGCTTTCTTT. V is TRBV11-2 and J is TRBJ1-1; 7 bases map to TRBD1. The CDR3 sequence is 14 residues long. The germline V gene has CDR1 SGHAT and CDR2 FQNNGV. With V trimmed by 4 bases and J by 4 bases, 6 bases remained unmatched.

The CDR3 DNA follows: TGTGCCAGCAGTGAAGAGGGGGCCCAACATCAGCCCCAGCATTTT. Amino acid sequence: CASSEEGAQHQPQHF. This chain uses TRBV2 with TRBJ1-5; 7 nucleotides match TRBD1. This CDR3 comprises 15 residues. Germline-derived CDR1 and CDR2 are SNHLY and FYNNEI. V dropped 1 base and J dropped 5; count of bases not matched to a gene: 5.